This TCR beta chain was observed in a study of T cell clonality in common variable immunodeficiency. Replacement immunoglobulin had been given to every CVID subject for at least one year. Study outcomes and limitations: Links between repertoire features and CVID complications were heterogeneity-limited. Fewer deletions and N-nucleotide insertions were reportedly seen in common variable immunodeficiency TCR beta sequences.

Some clones are missing from TCRdb's copy, which holds only in-frame ones; the method was immunoSEQ multiplex PCR. This sample carries about 28,000 clones, none of them present only once. Trimming removed 2 bases from V and 0 bases from J; junction bases left unmatched: 14. The CDR3 consists of 20 residues. The V gene's germline CDR1 is KGHSH and CDR2 LQKENI. This clone was observed a handful of times. Antigen unknown. The read comes to an end 3 residues before the CDR3 does, leaving the germline J gene to fill in the end. This clonotype was sampled from a human donor with common variable immunodeficiency. Input material: peripheral blood mononuclear cells. V is TRBV18 and J is TRBJ1-3; TRBD1 matches 9 bases. CDR3 residues: CASSPSRGPGQGDSGNTIYF. The CDR3 bases that were read are TGTGCCAGCTCACCAAGCAGAGGACCGGGACAGGGCGACTCTGGAAACACC.